Listed here are 13 T cell receptor beta chains from one sample, sequenced in a study of early T cells in non-severe SARS-CoV-2 infection. TCRdb reprocessed the 5' RACE reads via MiXCR and lists one record per CDR3 protein. The sample contains more than 50,000 distinct CDR3 sequences, 15% of which appear only once. The sequencing used whole blood, collected at baseline. The receptors derive from an adult who was a healthcare worker with PCR-confirmed SARS-CoV-2 infection or an uninfected control (not recorded which).

This clonotype was seen at least ten times. In DNA form, the CDR3 reads TGTGCCAGTTGGCGGAAGTCGGGGGCCGGAAACATTCAGTACTTC. The encoded protein is CASWRKSGAGNIQYF. V gene TRBV6-1 combines with J gene TRBJ2-4, with D perhaps matching TRBD1 or TRBD2 (6 bases each). From germline, CDR1 is MNHNS and CDR2 SASEGT. CDR3 length equals 15 residues. Trimming pared 9 bases from V and 6 bases from J, leaving 21 bases between.

This clonotype was picked up a small number of times. This chain connects TRBV4-2 to TRBJ2-1, with 11 bases identical to TRBD2. Germline V gene data show CDR1 as LGHNA and CDR2 as YNFKEQ. CDR3 length equals 16 residues. V trimming: 4 bases; J trimming: 8 bases; junction bases outside the gene matches: 10. CDR3 DNA: TGTGCCAGCAGCCTAGGGGTAGCGGGGGGGCCGGATGAGCAGTTCTTC. This gives the protein CASSLGVAGGPDEQFF.

This clonotype showed up just a few times. The genes are TRBV18 and TRBJ2-5; 7 positions match TRBD2. The V segment lost 2 bases and the J segment 2 bases; nucleotides outside the gene matches: 8. Germline CDR1 is KGHSH and CDR2 is LQKENI. The CDR3 is 16 residues long. As DNA, the CDR3 is TGTGCCAGCTCACCATCTACCAGCGGGGCTCAAGAGACCCAGTACTTC. Protein: CASSPSTSGAQETQYF.

This chain connects TRBV5-1 to TRBJ2-1; 7 positions match TRBD2. V was pared by 4 bases and J by 5 bases, with 9 bases of the junction left unmatched. The CDR3 consists of 15 residues. The V gene's germline CDR1 is SGHRS and CDR2 YFSETQ. The CDR3: CASSLRLAVNNEQFF. The CDR3 DNA is TGCGCCAGCAGCCTGCGACTAGCAGTAAACAATGAGCAGTTCTTC.

This clonotype has a handful of counts. This chain links TRBV14 with TRBJ1-6; tentative D call: TRBD1 (5 bases). CDR1 and CDR2 (germline): SGHDN, FVKESK. V lost 4 bases and J 9 bases, leaving 16 bases between the germline ends. The CDR3 runs 15 residues. The CDR3 here is CASSPRRGSASPLHF. The DNA for the CDR3 is TGTGCCAGCAGCCCGCGCCGGGGCTCGGCTTCACCCCTCCACTTT.

This clonotype was counted a few times. The rearrangement links TRBV7-3 to TRBJ2-1; D is possibly TRBD1 or TRBD2 (6 bases each). Germline loops: CDR1 SGHTA, CDR2 FQGTGA. The CDR3 consists of 13 residues. Trimming stripped 6 bases from V and 7 bases from J, with 13 bases between. CDR3 protein: CASSRLGGNEQFF. CDR3 DNA sequence: TGTGCCAGCAGTCGACTAGGGGGTAATGAGCAGTTCTTC. Using reference TRBV7-3 and TRBJ2-1 for the parts outside the CDR3, the full variable domain is GAGVSQTPSNKVTEKGKYVELRCDPISGHTALYWYRQSLGQGPEFLIYFQGTGAADDSGLPNDRFFAVRPEGSVSTLKIQRTERGDSAVYLCASSRLGGNEQFFGPGTRLTVL.

This clonotype was seen ten or more times. This rearrangement joins TRBV5-6 to TRBJ2-7, with D perhaps TRBD1 (6 bases). The CDR3 has 15 residues. V was trimmed by 1 base and J by 0 bases, leaving 11 bases between them. The germline V gene encodes CDR1 SGHDT and CDR2 YYEEEE. CDR3 residues: CASSLTGRSSYEQYF. The CDR3 nucleotides read TGTGCCAGCAGCTTGACAGGGCGTAGCTCCTACGAGCAGTACTTC. Variable domain in full (rest from reference TRBV5-6 and TRBJ2-7): DAGVTQSPTHLIKTRGQQVTLRCSPKSGHDTVSWYQQALGQGPQFIFQYYEEEERQRGNFPDRFSGHQFPNYSSELNVNALLLGDSALYLCASSLTGRSSYEQYFGPGTRLTVT.

This clonotype came up many times. This sequence joins TRBV6-5 and TRBJ1-5, with 10 bases lining up with TRBD1. The CDR3 is made up of 15 amino acids. The germline CDR1 and CDR2 sequences are MNHEY and SVGAGI. The trim removed 5 bases at V and 6 bases at J, leaving 7 bases unmatched. Here the CDR3 DNA reads TGTGCCAGCAGTCCGGGGACAGGGGCCTTTCAGCCCCAGCATTTT. Protein product: CASSPGTGAFQPQHF.

J is TRBJ1-1 and V is TRBV7-9; tentatively, D is TRBD1 (5 bases). The CDR3 runs 13 residues. The germline V gene encodes CDR1 SEHNR and CDR2 FQNEAQ (reference sequence). V was clipped by 3 bases and J by 6 bases, with 11 bases between them. CDR3 region: CASSFDLGAEAFF. The CDR3 DNA reads TGTGCCAGCAGCTTCGACCTAGGGGCTGAAGCTTTCTTT.

This clonotype has more than one count but fewer than ten. The chain joins TRBV30 to TRBJ1-4; D ambiguous. CDR1 GTSNPN and CDR2 SVGIG come from the germline V gene (reference sequence). The CDR3 has 13 residues. Trimming took off 4 bases at V and 0 bases at J, with 6 bases between the two ends. This CDR3 is CAWNVPTNEKLFF. The DNA for the CDR3 is TGTGCCTGGAATGTCCCAACTAATGAAAAACTGTTTTTT. Looking up the rest from reference TRBV30 and TRBJ1-4 gives the full variable domain: SQTIHQWPATLVQPVGSPLSLECTVEGTSNPNLYWYRQAAGRGLQLLFYSVGIGQISSEVPQNLSASRPQDRQFILSSKKLLLSDSGFYLCAWNVPTNEKLFFGSGTQLSVL.

The chain has TRBV7-9 and TRBJ2-7; possibly TRBD1 for D (5 bases). Germline V gene sequence: CDR1 SEHNR, CDR2 FQNEAQ (reference sequence). The CDR3 spans 15 residues. V gave up 2 bases and J gave up 6 bases, with 17 bases separating them. The CDR3 nucleotides read TGTGCCAGCAGCTTAATCACAGGTACTTCGAGCGAGCAGTACTTC. Residues: CASSLITGTSSEQYF.

V usage is TRBV5-6 and J usage is TRBJ1-2, with 7 bases lining up with TRBD1. Germline V gene lookup returns CDR1 SGHDT and CDR2 YYEEEE. V lost 5 bases, J lost 8 bases, and 12 bases stayed unmatched. This CDR3 is 14 amino acids long. In nucleotides, the CDR3 is TGTGCCAGCAGTCCAATTGACAGGGAGGGCGGCTACACCTTC. Translation gives CASSPIDREGGYTF.

The chain combines TRBV7-9 with TRBJ2-1; D remains ambiguous. The CDR3 totals 13 residues. CDR1 and CDR2 (germline): SEHNR, FQNEAQ (reference sequence). V was shortened by 4 bases and J by 6 bases, with 10 bases between the two germline ends. The DNA for the CDR3 is TGTGCCAGCAGCTCCCCGATGGGCAATGAGCAGTTCTTC. It encodes CASSSPMGNEQFF.